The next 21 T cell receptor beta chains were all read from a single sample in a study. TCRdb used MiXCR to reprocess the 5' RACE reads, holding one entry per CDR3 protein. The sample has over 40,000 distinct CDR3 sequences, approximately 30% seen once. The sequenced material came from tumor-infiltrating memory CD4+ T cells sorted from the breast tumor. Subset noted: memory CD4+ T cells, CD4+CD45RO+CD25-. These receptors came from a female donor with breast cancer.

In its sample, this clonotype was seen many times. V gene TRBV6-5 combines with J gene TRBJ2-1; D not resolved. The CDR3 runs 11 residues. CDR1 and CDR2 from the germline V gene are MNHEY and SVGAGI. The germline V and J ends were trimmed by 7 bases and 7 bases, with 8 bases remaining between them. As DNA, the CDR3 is TGTGCCAGCACCTTAGGGAATGAGCAGTTCTTC. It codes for CASTLGNEQFF.

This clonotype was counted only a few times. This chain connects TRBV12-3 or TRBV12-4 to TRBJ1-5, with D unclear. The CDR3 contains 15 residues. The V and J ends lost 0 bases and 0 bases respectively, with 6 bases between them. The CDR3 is CASSLAGLSNQPQHF. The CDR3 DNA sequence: TGTGCCAGCAGTTTAGCAGGCCTTAGCAATCAGCCCCAGCATTTT.

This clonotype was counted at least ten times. This CDR3 reads CASSLLANEEQFF. DNA for the CDR3: TGCGCCAGCAGCTTGCTAGCAAATGAGGAGCAGTTCTTC. The chain employs TRBV5-1 and TRBJ2-1, with D tentatively TRBD2 (5 bases). Per the germline V gene, CDR1 is SGHRS and CDR2 is YFSETQ. This CDR3 spans 13 amino acids. Trimming took 1 base from V and 10 from J, leaving 12 bases between them.

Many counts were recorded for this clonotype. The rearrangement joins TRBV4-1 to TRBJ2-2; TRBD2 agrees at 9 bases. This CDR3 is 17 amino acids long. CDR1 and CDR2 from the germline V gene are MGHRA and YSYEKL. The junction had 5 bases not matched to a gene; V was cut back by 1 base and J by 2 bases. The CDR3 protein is CASSQGELAGNTGELFF. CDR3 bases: TGCGCCAGCAGCCAAGGTGAACTAGCGGGCAACACCGGGGAGCTGTTTTTT.

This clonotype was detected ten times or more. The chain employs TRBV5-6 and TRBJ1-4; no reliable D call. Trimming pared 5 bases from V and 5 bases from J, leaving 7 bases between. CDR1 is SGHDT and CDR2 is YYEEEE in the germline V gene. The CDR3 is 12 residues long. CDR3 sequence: CASRRINEKLFF. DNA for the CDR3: TGTGCCAGCAGAAGGATCAATGAAAAACTGTTTTTT.

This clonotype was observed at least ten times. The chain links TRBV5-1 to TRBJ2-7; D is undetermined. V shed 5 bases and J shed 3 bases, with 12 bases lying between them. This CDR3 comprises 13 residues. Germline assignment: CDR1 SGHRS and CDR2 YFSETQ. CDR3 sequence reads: CASSPDGNYEQYF. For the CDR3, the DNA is TGCGCCAGCAGTCCCGACGGCAACTACGAGCAGTACTTC.

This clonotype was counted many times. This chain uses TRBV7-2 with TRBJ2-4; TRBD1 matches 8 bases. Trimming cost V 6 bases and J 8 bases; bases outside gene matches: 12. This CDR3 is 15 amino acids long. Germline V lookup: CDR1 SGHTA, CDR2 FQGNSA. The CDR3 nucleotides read TGTGCCAGCAGTTATTTGGACAGGGAAAGATACATTCAGTACTTC. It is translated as CASSYLDRERYIQYF.

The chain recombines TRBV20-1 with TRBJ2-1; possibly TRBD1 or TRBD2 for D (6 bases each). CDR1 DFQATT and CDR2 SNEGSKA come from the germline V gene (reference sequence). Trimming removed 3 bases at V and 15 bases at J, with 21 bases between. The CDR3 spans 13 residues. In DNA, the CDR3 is TGCAGTGCTAGGGACAGTATAGGGACTCTTGTGTTCTTC. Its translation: CSARDSIGTLVFF.

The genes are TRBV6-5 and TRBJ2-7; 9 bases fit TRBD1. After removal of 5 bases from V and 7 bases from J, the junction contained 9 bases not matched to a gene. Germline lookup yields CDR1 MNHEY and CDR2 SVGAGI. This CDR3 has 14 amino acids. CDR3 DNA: TGTGCCAGCAGTCCCAACAGGGGGCTGAAGGAGCAGTACTTC. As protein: CASSPNRGLKEQYF.

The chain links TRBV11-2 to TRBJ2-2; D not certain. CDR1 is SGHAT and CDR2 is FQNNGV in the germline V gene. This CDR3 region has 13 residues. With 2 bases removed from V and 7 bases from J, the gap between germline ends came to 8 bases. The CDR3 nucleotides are TGTGCCAGCAGCTTAATTTTGGGCGGGGAGCTGTTTTTT. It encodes CASSLILGGELFF.

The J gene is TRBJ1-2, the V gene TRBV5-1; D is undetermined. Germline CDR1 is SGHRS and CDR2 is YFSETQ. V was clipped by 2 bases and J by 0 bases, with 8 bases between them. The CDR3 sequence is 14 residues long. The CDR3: CASSLQQTNYGYTF. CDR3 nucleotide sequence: TGCGCCAGCAGCTTACAGCAAACTAACTATGGCTACACCTTC. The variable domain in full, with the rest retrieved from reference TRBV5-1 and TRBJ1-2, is KAGVTQTPRYLIKTRGQQVTLSCSPISGHRSVSWYQQTPGQGLQFLFEYFSETQRNKGNFPGRFSGRQFSNSRSEMNVSTLELGDSALYLCASSLQQTNYGYTFGSGTRLTVV.

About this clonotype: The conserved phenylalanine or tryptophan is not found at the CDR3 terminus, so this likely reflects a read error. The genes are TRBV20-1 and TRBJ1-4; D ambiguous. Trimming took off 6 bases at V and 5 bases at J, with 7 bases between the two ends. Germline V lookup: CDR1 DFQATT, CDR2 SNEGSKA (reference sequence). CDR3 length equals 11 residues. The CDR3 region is CSAFQNEKLFL. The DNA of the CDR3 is TGCAGTGCATTCCAAAATGAAAAACTGTTTCTT.

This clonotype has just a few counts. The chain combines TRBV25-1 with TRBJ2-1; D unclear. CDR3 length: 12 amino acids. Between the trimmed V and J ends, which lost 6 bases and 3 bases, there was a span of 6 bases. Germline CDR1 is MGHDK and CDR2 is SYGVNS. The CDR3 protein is CASRDNYNEQFF. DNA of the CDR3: TGTGCCAGCAGGGATAACTACAATGAGCAGTTCTTC.

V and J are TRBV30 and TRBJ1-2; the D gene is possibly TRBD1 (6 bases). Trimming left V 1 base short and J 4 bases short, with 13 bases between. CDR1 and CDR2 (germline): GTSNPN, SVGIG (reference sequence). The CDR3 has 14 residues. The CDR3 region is CAWSARTDLYGYTF. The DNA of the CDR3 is TGTGCCTGGAGTGCACGGACAGACCTCTATGGCTACACCTTC.

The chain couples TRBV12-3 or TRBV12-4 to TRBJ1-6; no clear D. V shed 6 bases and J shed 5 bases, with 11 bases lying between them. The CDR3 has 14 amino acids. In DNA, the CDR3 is TGTGCCAGCAGCTTGGACGCCCATAATTCACCCCTCCACTTT. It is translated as CASSLDAHNSPLHF.

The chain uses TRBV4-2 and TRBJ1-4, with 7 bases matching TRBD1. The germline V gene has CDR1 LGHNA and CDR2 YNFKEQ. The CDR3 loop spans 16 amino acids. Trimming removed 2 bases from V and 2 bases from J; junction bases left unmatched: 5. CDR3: CASSQRQTGTNEKLFF. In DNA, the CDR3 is TGTGCCAGCAGCCAAAGACAGACAGGGACTAATGAAAAACTGTTTTTT.

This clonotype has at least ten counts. The CDR3 spells CASSLVGADEQFF. In DNA, the CDR3 is TGTGCCAGCAGCTTAGTTGGGGCGGATGAGCAGTTCTTC. V usage is TRBV7-9 and J usage is TRBJ2-1; maybe TRBD1 (5 bases). CDR3 length: 13 residues. Germline V CDR1 and CDR2: SEHNR, FQNEAQ (reference sequence). V dropped 1 base and J dropped 8 bases, with 9 bases sitting between them.

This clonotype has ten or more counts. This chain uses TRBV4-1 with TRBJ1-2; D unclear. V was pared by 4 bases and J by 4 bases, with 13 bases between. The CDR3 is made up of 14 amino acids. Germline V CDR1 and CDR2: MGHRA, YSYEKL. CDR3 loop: CASSRSVAGYGYTF. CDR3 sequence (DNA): TGCGCCAGCAGCCGCTCCGTCGCGGGCTATGGCTACACCTTC.

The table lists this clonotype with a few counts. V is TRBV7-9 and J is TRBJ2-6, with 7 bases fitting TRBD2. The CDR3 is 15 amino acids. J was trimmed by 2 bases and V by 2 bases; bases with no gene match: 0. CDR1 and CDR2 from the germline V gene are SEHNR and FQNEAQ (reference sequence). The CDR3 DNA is TGTGCCAGCAGCTTACGGGGGGCTGGGGCCAACGTCCTGACTTTC. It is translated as CASSLRGAGANVLTF.

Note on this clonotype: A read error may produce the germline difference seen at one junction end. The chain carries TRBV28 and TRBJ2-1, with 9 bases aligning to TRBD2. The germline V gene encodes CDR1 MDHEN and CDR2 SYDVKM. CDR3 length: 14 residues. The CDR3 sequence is CTSSRSGRMDEQFF. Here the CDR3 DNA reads TGTACCAGCTCCCGGAGCGGGAGGATGGATGAGCAGTTCTTC.

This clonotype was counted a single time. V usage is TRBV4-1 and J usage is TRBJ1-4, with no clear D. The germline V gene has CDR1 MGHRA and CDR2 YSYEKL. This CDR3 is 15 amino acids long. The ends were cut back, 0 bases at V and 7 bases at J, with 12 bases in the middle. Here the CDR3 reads CASSQDLGRFEKLFF. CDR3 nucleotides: TGCGCCAGCAGCCAAGATTTGGGAAGGTTTGAAAAACTGTTTTTT.